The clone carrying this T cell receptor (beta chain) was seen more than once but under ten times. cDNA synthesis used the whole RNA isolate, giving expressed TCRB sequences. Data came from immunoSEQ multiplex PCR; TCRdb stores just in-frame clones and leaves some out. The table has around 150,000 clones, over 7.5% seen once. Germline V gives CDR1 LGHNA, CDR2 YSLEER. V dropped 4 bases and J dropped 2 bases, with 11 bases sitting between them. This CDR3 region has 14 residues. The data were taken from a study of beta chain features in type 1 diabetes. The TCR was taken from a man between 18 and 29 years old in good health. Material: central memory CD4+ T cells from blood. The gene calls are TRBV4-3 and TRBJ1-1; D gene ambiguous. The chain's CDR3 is CASSPSWQNTEAFF. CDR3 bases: TGCGCCAGCAGCCCTAGTTGGCAAAACACTGAAGCTTTCTTT.